These T cell receptor beta chains were read from a single sample in a study of PD-1 blockade in classical Hodgkin lymphoma. Measured with immunoSEQ multiplex PCR; TCRdb has only the in-frame clones, and not every one. The data contain about 21,000 clones, approximately 80% of them seen just once; the ten biggest clones take up roughly 1.3%. The specimen was CD4+ T cells from blood. The receptor set was obtained from a human donor with classical Hodgkin lymphoma. Both conserved end residues are part of each CDR3.

v_gene,CDR3aa
TRBV11-1,CASSVGLADGYNEQFF
TRBV4-1,CASSQGLQETQYF
TRBV27,CASREAGTYNEQFF
TRBV5-1,CASNPRPGATYEQYF
TRBV5-4,CASSVKPSVLTYNEQFF
TRBV5-1,CASSLRGTRAETQYF
TRBV5-1,CASSPGGGYGYTF
TRBV6-1,CASLFQGTTYNEQFF
TRBV11-3,CASSPDPRDSEQYF
TRBV11-2,CASSLRETQYF
TRBV2,CASKYLTGTSTDTQYF
TRBV25-1,CASSERQNSSYEQYF
TRBV19,CASRYGTGASYEQYF
TRBV7-2,CASSFGGLASQNIQYF
TRBV19,CASSIFADQGEKLFF
TRBV28,CASSQTRGLGYEQYF
TRBV18,CASSPGTANTEAFF
TRBV5-1,CASSLEGAETQYF
TRBV29-1,CSVESRLLSNQPQHF
TRBV29-1,CSVRGGRDQPQHF
TRBV6-1,CASKSEQGRVELFF
TRBV9,CASSVVAGSTEAFF
TRBV25-1,CASSPAQGMSNQPQHF
TRBV29-1,CSFAPGGSTYEQYF
TRBV19,CASSLAKSNSPLHF
TRBV5-6,CASSLKSGTRETQYF
TRBV5-1,CASSLPRMASYEQYF
TRBV6-5,CASSYNQGISPLHF
TRBV27,CASSLSALAPYEQYF
TRBV6-5,CASSYFPRDRSYEQYF
TRBV10-3,CAISESRTINSYEQYF
TRBV10-3,CAISDRGLSSYEQYF
TRBV7-9,CASSKNNGPAGTEAFF
TRBV5-1,CASSSNPGTDTQYF
TRBV6-6,CASSYEGMNTEAFF
TRBV5-8,CASWKRDRGNQPQHF